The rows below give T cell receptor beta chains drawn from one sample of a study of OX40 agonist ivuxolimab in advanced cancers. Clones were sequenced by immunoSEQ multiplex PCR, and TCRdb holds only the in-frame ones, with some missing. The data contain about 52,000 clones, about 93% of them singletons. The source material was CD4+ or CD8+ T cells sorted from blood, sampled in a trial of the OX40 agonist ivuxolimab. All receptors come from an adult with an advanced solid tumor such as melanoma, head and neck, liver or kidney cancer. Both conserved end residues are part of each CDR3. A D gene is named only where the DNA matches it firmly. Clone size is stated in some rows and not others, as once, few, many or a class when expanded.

CDR3: CASSLEGLASNGYTF
DNA: TGTGCCAGCAGCTTAGAGGGGCTCGCGTCTAATGGCTACACCTTC
V: TRBV7-9
D: NA
J: TRBJ1-2
size: NA

CDR3: CATSRPGLAGNEQFF
DNA: TGTGCCACCAGCAGACCAGGACTAGCGGGTAATGAGCAGTTCTTC
V: TRBV15
D: TRBD2
J: TRBJ2-1
size: NA

CDR3: CSVEDALGLAVEQFF
DNA: TGCAGCGTTGAAGACGCCTTGGGACTAGCGGTTGAGCAGTTCTTC
V: TRBV29-1
D: TRBD2
J: TRBJ2-1
size: once

CDR3: CASTERGVGNEQFF
DNA: TGTGCCAGCACCGAGCGTGGGGTGGGCAATGAGCAGTTCTTC
V: TRBV28
D: NA
J: TRBJ2-1
size: NA

CDR3: CASSTHRGTANPSNQPQHF
DNA: TGTGCCAGCAGCACTCACAGGGGGACGGCCAATCCTAGCAATCAGCCCCAGCATTTT
V: TRBV21-1
D: NA
J: TRBJ1-5
size: NA

CDR3: CASSQGDGGIGPTSLGQFF
DNA: TGTGCCAGCAGCCAAGGGGATGGTGGCATCGGACCTACGTCGCTAGGGCAGTTCTTC
V: TRBV4-2
D: NA
J: TRBJ2-1
size: NA

CDR3: CASSPASGLLNEQFF
DNA: TGTGCCAGCAGCCCCGCTAGTGGGCTCCTCAATGAGCAGTTCTTC
V: TRBV11-2
D: NA
J: TRBJ2-1
size: NA

CDR3: CASSLGWREEGETQYF
DNA: TGCGCCAGCAGCTTGGGCTGGCGGGAGGAGGGGGAGACCCAGTACTTC
V: TRBV5-1
D: TRBD2
J: TRBJ2-5
size: NA

CDR3: CSVRTSGRNSYNEQFF
DNA: TGCAGCGTGAGGACTAGCGGGAGAAACTCCTACAATGAGCAGTTCTTC
V: TRBV29-1
D: TRBD2
J: TRBJ2-1
size: NA

CDR3: CASSIIGGATEAFF
DNA: TGTGCCAGTAGTATCATTGGGGGAGCGACTGAAGCTTTCTTT
V: TRBV19
D: NA
J: TRBJ1-1
size: NA

CDR3: CASSLQTGTYEQYF
DNA: TGTGCCAGCAGCTTACAGACGGGCACCTACGAGCAGTACTTC
V: TRBV7-8
D: NA
J: TRBJ2-7
size: NA

CDR3: CATSREGQGVPLYGYTF
DNA: TGTGCCACCAGCAGAGAGGGACAGGGTGTTCCCCTTTATGGCTACACCTTC
V: TRBV15
D: TRBD1
J: TRBJ1-2
size: NA

CDR3: CASSQGKSSHYEQYF
DNA: TGCGCCAGCAGCCAAGGGAAGTCTAGCCACTACGAGCAGTACTTC
V: TRBV4-3
D: NA
J: TRBJ2-7
size: NA

CDR3: CASSLGWGVEQPQHF
DNA: TGTGCCAGCAGTCTTGGGTGGGGGGTCGAACAGCCCCAGCATTTT
V: TRBV5-6
D: NA
J: TRBJ1-5
size: NA

CDR3: CASSPRARSTDTQYF
DNA: TGTGCCAGCAGCCCCCGGGCCAGGAGCACAGATACGCAGTATTTT
V: TRBV7-9
D: NA
J: TRBJ2-3
size: NA

CDR3: CASSDTGGLYTEAFF
DNA: TGTGCCAGCAGTGATACAGGGGGCCTGTACACTGAAGCTTTCTTT
V: TRBV28
D: TRBD1
J: TRBJ1-1
size: NA

CDR3: CASSVATEGTGNTIYF
DNA: TGTGCCAGCAGCGTAGCTACGGAGGGGACTGGAAACACCATATATTTT
V: TRBV9
D: NA
J: TRBJ1-3
size: NA

CDR3: CASSSIELMAGFTDTQYF
DNA: TGTGCCAGCAGCTCTATAGAGCTAATGGCGGGCTTCACAGATACGCAGTATTTT
V: TRBV2
D: NA
J: TRBJ2-3
size: NA

CDR3: CASSQQSYNEQFF
DNA: TGTGCCAGCAGTCAACAGAGTTACAATGAGCAGTTCTTC
V: TRBV6-5
D: NA
J: TRBJ2-1
size: NA

CDR3: CASSTQGTEAFF
DNA: TGTGCCAGCAGCACGCAGGGGACTGAAGCTTTCTTT
V: TRBV5-5
D: NA
J: TRBJ1-1
size: few

CDR3: CASSLRGLAGTYEQYF
DNA: TGTGCCAGCAGCCTTCGGGGACTAGCGGGTACCTACGAGCAGTACTTC
V: TRBV13
D: TRBD2
J: TRBJ2-7
size: NA

CDR3: CASSDRVYYGYTF
DNA: TGTGCCAGCAGTGACAGGGTTTACTATGGCTACACCTTC
V: TRBV6-6
D: TRBD1
J: TRBJ1-2
size: NA

CDR3: CASSPSIRDRDTEAFF
DNA: TGTGCCAGCTCACCCTCGATCCGGGACAGAGACACTGAAGCTTTCTTT
V: TRBV18
D: TRBD1
J: TRBJ1-1
size: NA

CDR3: CASSEARDSAANTEAFF
DNA: TGTGCCAGCAGTGAAGCGCGGGATTCGGCGGCAAACACTGAAGCTTTCTTT
V: TRBV2
D: NA
J: TRBJ1-1
size: NA

CDR3: CASSLVSGREYNEQFF
DNA: TGTGCCAGCAGCTTAGTTAGCGGGAGAGAATACAATGAGCAGTTCTTC
V: TRBV7-9
D: TRBD2
J: TRBJ2-1
size: once

CDR3: CASTQTGPAYNEQFF
DNA: TGTGCCAGCACCCAGACAGGTCCTGCCTACAATGAGCAGTTCTTC
V: TRBV27
D: NA
J: TRBJ2-1
size: NA

CDR3: CATSMDRNNQPQHF
DNA: TGTGCCACCAGCATGGACAGGAACAATCAGCCCCAGCATTTT
V: TRBV15
D: TRBD1
J: TRBJ1-5
size: NA

CDR3: CASSPPPSEQFF
DNA: TGTGCCAGCAGCCCCCCCCCGAGTGAGCAGTTCTTC
V: TRBV7-9
D: NA
J: TRBJ2-1
size: NA

CDR3: CASSVDYEQYF
DNA: TGTGCCAGCAGTGTGGACTACGAGCAGTACTTC
V: TRBV6-1
D: NA
J: TRBJ2-7
size: NA

CDR3: CASSNLAGSQETQYF
DNA: TGTGCCAGCAGCAACCTAGCGGGCAGCCAAGAGACCCAGTACTTC
V: TRBV7-8
D: TRBD2
J: TRBJ2-5
size: NA

CDR3: CASSLTGTGNGYTF
DNA: TGTGCCAGCAGTTTAACCGGGACAGGGAACGGCTACACCTTC
V: TRBV28
D: TRBD1
J: TRBJ1-2
size: NA

CDR3: CASSIRTSGSIEQYF
DNA: TGTGCCAGTAGTATCCGGACTAGCGGGAGTATTGAGCAGTACTTC
V: TRBV19
D: TRBD2
J: TRBJ2-7
size: NA

CDR3: CASSLGGVSTDTQYF
DNA: TGTGCCAGCAGCTTAGGGGGGGTTAGCACAGATACGCAGTATTTT
V: TRBV7-9
D: NA
J: TRBJ2-3
size: NA

CDR3: CASSKISEGEIGNQPQHF
DNA: TGTGCCAGCAGCAAAATATCAGAAGGGGAGATTGGAAATCAGCCCCAGCATTTT
V: TRBV21-1
D: NA
J: TRBJ1-5
size: NA

CDR3: CASGANRVGGYTF
DNA: TGCGCCAGTGGGGCAAACAGGGTGGGAGGCTACACCTTC
V: TRBV4-3
D: NA
J: TRBJ1-2
size: once

CDR3: CAIHTASREANYGYTF
DNA: TGTGCCATCCACACCGCTAGTCGGGAAGCTAACTATGGCTACACCTTC
V: TRBV19
D: NA
J: TRBJ1-2
size: NA

CDR3: CASRPFHANYGYTF
DNA: TGTGCCAGCAGACCTTTCCACGCAAACTATGGCTACACCTTC
V: TRBV6-1
D: NA
J: TRBJ1-2
size: NA

CDR3: CASSLLRGDYTEAFF
DNA: TGTGCCAGCAGTTTATTACGGGGCGACTACACTGAAGCTTTCTTT
V: TRBV28
D: NA
J: TRBJ1-1
size: NA

CDR3: CASSEGGSFNEQYF
DNA: TGTGCCAGCAGTGAGGGCGGGAGCTTCAACGAGCAGTACTTC
V: TRBV6-1
D: TRBD2
J: TRBJ2-7
size: NA

CDR3: CASSQGTSGWYEQYF
DNA: TGCGCCAGCAGCCAGGGGACTAGCGGGTGGTACGAGCAGTACTTC
V: TRBV4-1
D: TRBD2
J: TRBJ2-7
size: NA

CDR3: CASRYTGDRRYGYTF
DNA: TGTGCCAGCAGGTATACAGGGGATCGGCGTTATGGCTACACCTTC
V: TRBV7-9
D: TRBD1
J: TRBJ1-2
size: NA

CDR3: CASSLVVGDPWNTGELFF
DNA: TGTGCCAGCAGCTTAGTGGTAGGGGACCCATGGAACACCGGGGAGCTGTTTTTT
V: TRBV7-6
D: NA
J: TRBJ2-2
size: NA

CDR3: CASSFPGQLTLF
DNA: TGTGCCAGCAGCTTCCCGGGACAGCTGACACTCTTC
V: TRBV5-6
D: TRBD1
J: TRBJ2-7
size: NA

CDR3: CASSRPTGLAGVVRPLDTQYF
DNA: TGTGCCAGCAGCCGACCGACGGGGCTAGCGGGAGTAGTGCGGCCACTTGATACGCAGTATTTT
V: TRBV9
D: TRBD2
J: TRBJ2-3
size: NA

CDR3: CASSLTGAYEQYF
DNA: TGTGCCAGCAGCTTAACAGGGGCCTACGAGCAGTACTTC
V: TRBV11-2
D: TRBD1
J: TRBJ2-7
size: few

CDR3: CASSPPDRVASYEQYF
DNA: TGTGCCAGCTCACCACCCGACAGGGTAGCGTCCTACGAGCAGTACTTC
V: TRBV18
D: TRBD1
J: TRBJ2-7
size: NA